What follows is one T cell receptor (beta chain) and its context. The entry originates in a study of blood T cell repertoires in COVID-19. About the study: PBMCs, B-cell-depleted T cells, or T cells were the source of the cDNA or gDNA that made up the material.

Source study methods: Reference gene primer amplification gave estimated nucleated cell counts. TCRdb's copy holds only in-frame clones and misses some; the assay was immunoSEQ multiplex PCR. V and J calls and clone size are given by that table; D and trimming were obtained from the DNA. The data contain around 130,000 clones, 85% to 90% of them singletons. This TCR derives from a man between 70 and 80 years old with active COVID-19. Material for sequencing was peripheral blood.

CDR3 sequence: CASSRDRGGYTF. The CDR3 nucleotides are TGCGCCAGCAGCCGGGACAGGGGTGGCTACACCTTC. The chain combines TRBV5-1 with TRBJ1-2; 10 bases line up with TRBD1. The CDR3 extends over 12 amino acids. J was trimmed by 7 bases and V by 4 bases; bases with no gene match: 1. CDR1 is SGHRS and CDR2 is YFSETQ in the germline V gene.